This TCR beta chain is from a study of cytomegalovirus exposure and HLA in healthy donors. Findings and limits, study-wide: There were under 200 TCR beta chains listed as cytomegalovirus-associated. Productive status was seen about 87% or about 30% of the time for most TCR beta V segments in an earlier analysis.

To note about this clone: Its matching antigen is unknown.

It was with 60 Vbeta and 13 Jbeta primers that the PCR ran. Here immunoSEQ multiplex PCR was the method, and the copy in TCRdb shows in-frame clones only, minus some. The sample contains 25,000 to 30,000 clones, 70% of which appear only once. Sequenced input: PBMCs. The clonotype was recovered from a woman aged 45-65 years in good health and CMV-seronegative.

CDR3 in amino acids: CASSLPPTGRDQETQYF. DNA for the CDR3: TGCGCCAGCAGCCTTCCCCCGACAGGGCGCGACCAAGAGACCCAGTACTTC. The chain carries TRBV4-1 and TRBJ2-5; 7 positions match TRBD1. This CDR3 comprises 17 residues. CDR1 and CDR2 from the germline V gene are MGHRA and YSYEKL. J lost 0 bases, V lost 4 bases, and 11 bases had no gene match.